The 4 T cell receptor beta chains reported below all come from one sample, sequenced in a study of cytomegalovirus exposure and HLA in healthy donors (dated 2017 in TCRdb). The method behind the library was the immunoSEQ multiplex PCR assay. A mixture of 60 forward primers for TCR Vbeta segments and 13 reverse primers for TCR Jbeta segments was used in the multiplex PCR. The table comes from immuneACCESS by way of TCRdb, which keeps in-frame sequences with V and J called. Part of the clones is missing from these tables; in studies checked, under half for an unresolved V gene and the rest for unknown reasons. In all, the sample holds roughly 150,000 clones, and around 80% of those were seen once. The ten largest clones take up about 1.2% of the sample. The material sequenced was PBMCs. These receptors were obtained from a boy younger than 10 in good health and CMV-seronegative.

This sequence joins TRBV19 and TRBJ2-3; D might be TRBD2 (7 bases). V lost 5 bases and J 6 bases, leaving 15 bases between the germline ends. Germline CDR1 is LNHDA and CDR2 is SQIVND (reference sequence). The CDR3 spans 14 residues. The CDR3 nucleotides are TGTGCCAGTAGTTTGGGGGGGCTTATGGATACGCAGTATTTT. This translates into CASSLGGLMDTQYF. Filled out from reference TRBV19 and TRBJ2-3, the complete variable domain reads DGGITQSPKYLFRKEGQNVTLSCEQNLNHDAMYWYRQDPGQGLRLIYYSQIVNDFQKGDIAEGYSVSREKKESFPLTVTSAQKNPTAFYLCASSLGGLMDTQYFGPGTRLTVL.

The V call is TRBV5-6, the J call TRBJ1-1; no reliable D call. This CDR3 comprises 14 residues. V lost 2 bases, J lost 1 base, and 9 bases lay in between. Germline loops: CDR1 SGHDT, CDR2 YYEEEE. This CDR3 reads CASSFLYGNTEAFF. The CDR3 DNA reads TGTGCCAGCAGCTTCCTTTACGGGAACACTGAAGCTTTCTTT.

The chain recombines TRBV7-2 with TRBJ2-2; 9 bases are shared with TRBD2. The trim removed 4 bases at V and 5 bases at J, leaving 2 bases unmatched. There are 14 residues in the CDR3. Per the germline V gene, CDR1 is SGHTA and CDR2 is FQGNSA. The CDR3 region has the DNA TGTGCCAGCAGCTATAGCGGGGGAACCGGGGAGCTGTTTTTT. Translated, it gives CASSYSGGTGELFF.

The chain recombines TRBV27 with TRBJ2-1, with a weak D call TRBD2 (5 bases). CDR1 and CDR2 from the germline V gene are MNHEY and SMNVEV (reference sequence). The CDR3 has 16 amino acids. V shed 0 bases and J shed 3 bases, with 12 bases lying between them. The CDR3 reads CASSLSPGDYYNEQFF. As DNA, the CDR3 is TGTGCCAGCAGTTTATCGCCCGGTGACTACTACAATGAGCAGTTCTTC.